Shown below are 9 T cell receptor beta chains from a single sample sequenced in a study of blood T cell repertoires in COVID-19. The repertoire was sequenced with immunoSEQ multiplex PCR; TCRdb's copy has only in-frame clones and lacks some. Of some 460,000 clones listed, around 88% are singletons. The specimen was peripheral blood. These receptors all stem from a young woman with acute or convalescent COVID-19.

The CDR3 sequence: CATSGTSGGTGELFF. The CDR3 region has the DNA TGTGCCACCAGCGGGACTAGCGGGGGTACCGGGGAGCTGTTTTTT. The chain combines TRBV24-1 with TRBJ2-2, with 14 positions matching TRBD2. The ends lost 7 bases at V and 5 bases at J; junction bases unmatched: 2. The CDR3 is 15 amino acids. Germline V gene lookup returns CDR1 KGHDR and CDR2 SFDVKD.

The chain is built from TRBV6-1 and TRBJ1-5; 11 bases agree with TRBD1. Germline trimming cut 0 bases from V and 7 bases from J; bases unmatched to any gene: 5. This CDR3 region has 16 residues. CDR1 is MNHNS and CDR2 is SASEGT in the germline V gene. The CDR3: CASSEARTGGFQPQHF. The CDR3, as DNA: TGTGCCAGCAGTGAAGCAAGGACAGGGGGCTTCCAGCCCCAGCATTTT.

This clone appeared a few times. The V and J genes are TRBV5-4 and TRBJ2-1; 7 positions agree with TRBD1. J lost 10 bases, V lost 4 bases, and 14 bases had no gene match. This CDR3 contains 15 residues. Looked up from germline, CDR1 is SGHNT and CDR2 is YYREEE (reference sequence). CDR3 in DNA: TGTGCCAGCAGCAGGCCGGACAGGTTAGGTAACGAGCAGTTCTTC. It encodes CASSRPDRLGNEQFF.

V and J are TRBV28 and TRBJ1-5, with D unresolved. Germline V lookup: CDR1 MDHEN, CDR2 SYDVKM. Deletions cut 5 bases from V and 2 bases from J, with 10 bases between. The CDR3 consists of 14 residues. CDR3 loop: CASSPSGGNQPQHF. In DNA form, the CDR3 reads TGTGCCAGCAGTCCCTCGGGTGGCAATCAGCCCCAGCATTTT.

The chain combines TRBV5-1 with TRBJ2-3; TRBD2 matches at 10 bases. The CDR3 covers 16 residues. Trimming removed 3 bases from V and 6 bases from J; junction bases left unmatched: 10. CDR1 and CDR2 (germline): SGHRS, YFSETQ. The CDR3 reads CASSYLLAGIADTQYF. For the CDR3, the DNA is TGCGCCAGCAGCTACCTACTAGCGGGGATTGCTGATACGCAGTATTTT.

V usage is TRBV5-1 and J usage is TRBJ2-1; tentatively, D is TRBD2 (6 bases). V dropped 4 bases and J dropped 0 bases, with 11 bases sitting between them. CDR1 is SGHRS, CDR2 YFSETQ, per germline. The CDR3 totals 15 residues. CDR3 amino acids: CASSGGTSSYNEQFF. CDR3 DNA sequence: TGCGCCAGCAGCGGGGGGACCAGCTCCTACAATGAGCAGTTCTTC.

The V gene is TRBV5-1, the J gene TRBJ2-7; perhaps TRBD2 as D (6 bases). CDR3 length equals 13 residues. The ends were cut back, 4 bases at V and 4 bases at J, with 12 bases in the middle. Germline V gene lookup returns CDR1 SGHRS and CDR2 YFSETQ. The CDR3 reads CASSRGGVYEQYF. CDR3 coding DNA: TGCGCCAGCAGCCGTGGCGGGGTTTACGAGCAGTACTTC. Looking up the rest from reference TRBV5-1 and TRBJ2-7 gives the full variable domain: KAGVTQTPRYLIKTRGQQVTLSCSPISGHRSVSWYQQTPGQGLQFLFEYFSETQRNKGNFPGRFSGRQFSNSRSEMNVSTLELGDSALYLCASSRGGVYEQYFGPGTRLTVT.

The rearrangement joins TRBV18 to TRBJ1-5; 10 nucleotides align to TRBD1. Germline V gene data show CDR1 as KGHSH and CDR2 as LQKENI. This CDR3 is 14 amino acids long. Trimming removed 6 bases from V and 6 bases from J; junction bases left unmatched: 5. The DNA for the CDR3 is TGTGCCAGCTCCGAGACAGGGGGCGTTCAGCCCCAGCATTTT. Translating it yields CASSETGGVQPQHF.

The genes are TRBV5-1 and TRBJ1-1; the match to TRBD1 covers 11 bases. Germline CDR1 reads SGHRS; CDR2 reads YFSETQ. J lost 4 bases, V lost 6 bases, and 5 bases had no gene match. This CDR3 has 14 residues. CDR3 region: CASIRGTGGTEAFF. CDR3 DNA: TGCGCCAGCATCAGGGGGACAGGGGGCACTGAAGCTTTCTTT.